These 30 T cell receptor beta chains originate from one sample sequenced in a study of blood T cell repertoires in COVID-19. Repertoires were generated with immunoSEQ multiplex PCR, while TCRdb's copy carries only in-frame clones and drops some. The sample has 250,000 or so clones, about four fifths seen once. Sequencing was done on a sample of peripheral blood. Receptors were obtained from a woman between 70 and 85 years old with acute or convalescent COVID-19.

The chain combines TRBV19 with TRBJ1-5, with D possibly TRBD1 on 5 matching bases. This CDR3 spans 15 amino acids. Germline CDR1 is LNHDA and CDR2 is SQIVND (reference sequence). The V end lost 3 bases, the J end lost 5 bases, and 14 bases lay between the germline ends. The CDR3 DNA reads TGTGCCAGTAGTATCACCCAGGGAAGTCATCAGCCCCAGCATTTT. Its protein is CASSITQGSHQPQHF.

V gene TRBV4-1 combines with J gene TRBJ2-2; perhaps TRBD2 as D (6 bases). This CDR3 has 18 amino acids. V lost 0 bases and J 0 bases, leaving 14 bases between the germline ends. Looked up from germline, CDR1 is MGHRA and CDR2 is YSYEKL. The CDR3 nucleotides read TGCGCCAGCAGCCAAGATCTTTTAAGCGGGTCGAACACCGGGGAGCTGTTTTTT. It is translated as CASSQDLLSGSNTGELFF.

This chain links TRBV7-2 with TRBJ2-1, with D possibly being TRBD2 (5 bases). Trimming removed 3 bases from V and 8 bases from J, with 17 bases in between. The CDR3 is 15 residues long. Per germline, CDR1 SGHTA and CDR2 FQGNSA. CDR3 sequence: CASSLGAPGYDEQFF. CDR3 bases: TGTGCCAGCAGCTTGGGAGCCCCGGGTTATGATGAGCAGTTCTTC.

The CDR3 bases are TGTGCCAGCAGTTTACGGGGGGTCCGTAACACCGGGGAGCTGTTTTTT. Translating it yields CASSLRGVRNTGELFF. This chain connects TRBV6-2 or TRBV6-3 to TRBJ2-2; 7 bases map to TRBD2. In germline, CDR1 is MNHEY, CDR2 SVGEGT. With V trimmed by 4 bases and J by 2 bases, 7 bases remained unmatched. This CDR3 is 16 amino acids long.

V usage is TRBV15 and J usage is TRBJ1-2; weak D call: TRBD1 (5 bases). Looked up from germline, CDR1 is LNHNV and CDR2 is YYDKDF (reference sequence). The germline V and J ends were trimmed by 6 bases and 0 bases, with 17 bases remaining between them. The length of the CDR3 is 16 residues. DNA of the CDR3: TGTGCCACCAGTTCGGACGGGGGTCCCCCTAACTATGGCTACACCTTC. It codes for CATSSDGGPPNYGYTF.

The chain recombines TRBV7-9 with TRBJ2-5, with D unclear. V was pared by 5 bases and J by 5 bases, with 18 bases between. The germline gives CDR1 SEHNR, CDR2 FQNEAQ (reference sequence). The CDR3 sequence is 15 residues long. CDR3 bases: TGTGCCAGCAGCCCTAGTGCGGTAGCCTTGGAGACCCAGTACTTC. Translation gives CASSPSAVALETQYF.

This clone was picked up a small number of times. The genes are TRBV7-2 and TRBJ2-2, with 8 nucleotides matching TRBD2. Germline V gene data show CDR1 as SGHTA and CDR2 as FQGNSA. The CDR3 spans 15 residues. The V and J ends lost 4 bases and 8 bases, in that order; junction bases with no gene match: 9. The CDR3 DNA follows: TGTGCCAGCAGCTCGGGACTAGGGGAGGTGGGGGAGCTGTTTTTT. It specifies CASSSGLGEVGELFF.

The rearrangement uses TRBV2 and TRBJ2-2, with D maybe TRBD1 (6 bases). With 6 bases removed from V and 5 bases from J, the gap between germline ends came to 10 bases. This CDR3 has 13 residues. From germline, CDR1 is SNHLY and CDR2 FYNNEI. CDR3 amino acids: CASRPQGTGELFF. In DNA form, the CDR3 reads TGTGCCAGCAGACCGCAGGGGACCGGGGAGCTGTTTTTT.

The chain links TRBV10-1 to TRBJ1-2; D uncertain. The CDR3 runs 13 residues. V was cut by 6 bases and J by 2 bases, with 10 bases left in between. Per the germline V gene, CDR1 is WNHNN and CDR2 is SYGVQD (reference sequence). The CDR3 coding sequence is TGCGCCAGCAGGATGGGAGAGAACTATGGCTACACCTTC. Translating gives CASRMGENYGYTF.

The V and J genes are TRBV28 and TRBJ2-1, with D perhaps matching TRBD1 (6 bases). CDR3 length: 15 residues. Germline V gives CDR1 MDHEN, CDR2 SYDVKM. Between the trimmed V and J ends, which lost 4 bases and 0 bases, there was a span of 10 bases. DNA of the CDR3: TGTGCCAGCAGTTCCAGGGGCCTCTCCTACAATGAGCAGTTCTTC. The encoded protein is CASSSRGLSYNEQFF.

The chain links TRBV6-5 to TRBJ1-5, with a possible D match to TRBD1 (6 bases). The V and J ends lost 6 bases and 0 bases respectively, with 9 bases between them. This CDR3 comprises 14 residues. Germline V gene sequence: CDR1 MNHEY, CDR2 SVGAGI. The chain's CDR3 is CASRTGSSNQPQHF. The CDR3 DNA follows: TGTGCCAGCAGGACAGGCTCTAGCAATCAGCCCCAGCATTTT.

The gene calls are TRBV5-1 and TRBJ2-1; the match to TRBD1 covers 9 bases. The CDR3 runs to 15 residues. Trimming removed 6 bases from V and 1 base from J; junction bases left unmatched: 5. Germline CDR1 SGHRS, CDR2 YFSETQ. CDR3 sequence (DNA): TGCGCCAGCAATACCGGGACAGGGTCCTACAATGAGCAGTTCTTC. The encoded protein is CASNTGTGSYNEQFF.

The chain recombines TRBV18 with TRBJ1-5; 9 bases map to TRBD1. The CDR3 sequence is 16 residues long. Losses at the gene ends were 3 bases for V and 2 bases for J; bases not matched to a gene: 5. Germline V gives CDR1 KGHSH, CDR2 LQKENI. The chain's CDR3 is CASSPDRGSRNQPQHF. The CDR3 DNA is TGTGCCAGCTCACCCGACAGGGGGAGTCGCAATCAGCCCCAGCATTTT.

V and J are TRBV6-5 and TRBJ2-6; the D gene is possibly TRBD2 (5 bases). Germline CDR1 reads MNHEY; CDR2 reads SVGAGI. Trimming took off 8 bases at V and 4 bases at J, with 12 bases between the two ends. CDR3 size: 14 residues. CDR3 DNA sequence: TGTGCCAGCCGCGGGTTTGTGGGGGCCAACGTCCTGACTTTC. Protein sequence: CASRGFVGANVLTF.

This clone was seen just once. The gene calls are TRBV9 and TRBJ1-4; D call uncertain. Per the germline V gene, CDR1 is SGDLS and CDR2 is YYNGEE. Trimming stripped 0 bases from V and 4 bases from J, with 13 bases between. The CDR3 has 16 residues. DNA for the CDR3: TGTGCCAGCAGCGTAGCCTCCGGTCGGGATAATGAAAAACTGTTTTTT. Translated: CASSVASGRDNEKLFF.

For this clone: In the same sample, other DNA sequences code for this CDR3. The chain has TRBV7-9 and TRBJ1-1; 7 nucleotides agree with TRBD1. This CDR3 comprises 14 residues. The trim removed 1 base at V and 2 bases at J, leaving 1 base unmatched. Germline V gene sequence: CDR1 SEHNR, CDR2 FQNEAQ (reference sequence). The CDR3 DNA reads TGTGCCAGCAGCTTAGGACAGGGAAACACTGAAGCTTTCTTT. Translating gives CASSLGQGNTEAFF.

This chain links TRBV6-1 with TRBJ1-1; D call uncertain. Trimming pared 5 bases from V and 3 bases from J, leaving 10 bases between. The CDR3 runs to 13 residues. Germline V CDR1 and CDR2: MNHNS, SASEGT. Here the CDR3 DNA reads TGTGCCAGCAGTTCCCCCATAGACACTGAAGCTTTCTTT. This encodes CASSSPIDTEAFF.

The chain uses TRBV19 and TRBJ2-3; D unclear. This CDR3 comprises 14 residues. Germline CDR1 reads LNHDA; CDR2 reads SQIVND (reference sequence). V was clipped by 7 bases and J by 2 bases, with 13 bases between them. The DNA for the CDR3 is TGTGCCAGTACCCTAGGCCAGTTCACAGATACGCAGTATTTT. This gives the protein CASTLGQFTDTQYF. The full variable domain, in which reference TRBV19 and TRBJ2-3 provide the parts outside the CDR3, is DGGITQSPKYLFRKEGQNVTLSCEQNLNHDAMYWYRQDPGQGLRLIYYSQIVNDFQKGDIAEGYSVSREKKESFPLTVTSAQKNPTAFYLCASTLGQFTDTQYFGPGTRLTVL.

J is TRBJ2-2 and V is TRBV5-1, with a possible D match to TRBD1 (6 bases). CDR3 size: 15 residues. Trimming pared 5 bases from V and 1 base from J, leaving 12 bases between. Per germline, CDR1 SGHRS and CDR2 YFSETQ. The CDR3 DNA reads TGCGCCAGCAGTCCTACCAGGGGGAACACCGGGGAGCTGTTTTTT. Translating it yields CASSPTRGNTGELFF.

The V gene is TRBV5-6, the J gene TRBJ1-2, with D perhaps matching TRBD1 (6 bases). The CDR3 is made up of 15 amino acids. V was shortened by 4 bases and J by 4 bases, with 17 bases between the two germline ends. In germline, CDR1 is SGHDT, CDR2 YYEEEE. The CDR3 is CASSHDRRARYGYTF. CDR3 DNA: TGTGCCAGCAGCCATGACAGGCGGGCACGCTATGGCTACACCTTC.

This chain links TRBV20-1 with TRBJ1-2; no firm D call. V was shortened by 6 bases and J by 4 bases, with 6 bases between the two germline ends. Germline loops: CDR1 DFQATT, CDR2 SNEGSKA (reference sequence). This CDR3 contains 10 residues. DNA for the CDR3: TGCAGTGCCCCCCTCTATGGCTACACCTTC. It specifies CSAPLYGYTF.

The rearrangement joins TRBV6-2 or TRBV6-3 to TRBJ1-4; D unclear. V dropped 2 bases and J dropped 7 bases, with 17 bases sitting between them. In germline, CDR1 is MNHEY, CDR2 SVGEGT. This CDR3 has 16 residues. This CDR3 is CASSYAEGASSEKLFF. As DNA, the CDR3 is TGTGCCAGCAGTTACGCGGAAGGTGCATCTTCTGAAAAACTGTTTTTT.

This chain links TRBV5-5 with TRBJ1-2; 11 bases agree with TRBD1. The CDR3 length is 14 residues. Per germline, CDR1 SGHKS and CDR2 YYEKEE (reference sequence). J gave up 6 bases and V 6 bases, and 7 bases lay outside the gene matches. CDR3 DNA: TGTGCCAGCAACCGGGACAGGGGGTTCGATGGCTACACCTTC. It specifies CASNRDRGFDGYTF. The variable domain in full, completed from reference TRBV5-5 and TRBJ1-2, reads DAGVTQSPTHLIKTRGQQVTLRCSPISGHKSVSWYQQVLGQGPQFIFQYYEKEERGRGNFPDRFSARQFPNYSSELNVNALLLGDSALYLCASNRDRGFDGYTFGSGTRLTVV.

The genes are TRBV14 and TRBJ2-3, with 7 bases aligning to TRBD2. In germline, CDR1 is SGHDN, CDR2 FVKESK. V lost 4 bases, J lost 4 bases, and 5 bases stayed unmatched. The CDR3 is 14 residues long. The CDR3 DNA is TGTGCCAGCAGCCGGGACTATGTTGCAGATACGCAGTATTTT. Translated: CASSRDYVADTQYF.

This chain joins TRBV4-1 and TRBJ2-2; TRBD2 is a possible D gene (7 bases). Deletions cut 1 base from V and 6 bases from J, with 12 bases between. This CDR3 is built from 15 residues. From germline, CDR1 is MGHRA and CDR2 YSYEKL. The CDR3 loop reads CASSQGRGAAGELFF. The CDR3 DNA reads TGCGCCAGCAGCCAAGGCCGGGGGGCCGCCGGGGAGCTGTTTTTT.

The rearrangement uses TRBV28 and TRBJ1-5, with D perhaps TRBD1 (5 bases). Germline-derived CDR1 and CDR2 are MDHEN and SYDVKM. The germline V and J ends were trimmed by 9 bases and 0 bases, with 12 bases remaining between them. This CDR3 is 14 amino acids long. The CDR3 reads CASLGHFSNQPQHF. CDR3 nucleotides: TGTGCCAGTTTAGGACACTTTAGCAATCAGCCCCAGCATTTT.

CDR3 bases: TGTGCCAGTAGTATAGCGACGGGGGAAACCCTCTCCTACGAGCAGTACTTC. Its protein is CASSIATGETLSYEQYF. The chain couples TRBV19 to TRBJ2-7; possibly TRBD2 for D (6 bases). The CDR3 sequence is 17 residues long. Looked up from germline, CDR1 is LNHDA and CDR2 is SQIVND (reference sequence). Trimming left V 1 base short and J 0 bases short, with 16 bases between.

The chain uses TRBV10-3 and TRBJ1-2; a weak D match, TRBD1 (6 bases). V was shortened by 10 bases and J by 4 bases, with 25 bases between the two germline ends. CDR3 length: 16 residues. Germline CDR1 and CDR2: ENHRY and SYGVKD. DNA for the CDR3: TGTGCCACCAAACGGGACACCGGACATCTAGGCTATGGCTACACCTTC. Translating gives CATKRDTGHLGYGYTF.

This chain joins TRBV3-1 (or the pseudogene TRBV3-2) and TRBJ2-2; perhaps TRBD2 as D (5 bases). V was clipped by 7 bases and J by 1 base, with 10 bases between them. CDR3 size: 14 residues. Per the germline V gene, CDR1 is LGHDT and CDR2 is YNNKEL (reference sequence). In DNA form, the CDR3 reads TGTGCCAGCACCCCCCGGGGGAACACCGGGGAGCTGTTTTTT. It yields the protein CASTPRGNTGELFF.

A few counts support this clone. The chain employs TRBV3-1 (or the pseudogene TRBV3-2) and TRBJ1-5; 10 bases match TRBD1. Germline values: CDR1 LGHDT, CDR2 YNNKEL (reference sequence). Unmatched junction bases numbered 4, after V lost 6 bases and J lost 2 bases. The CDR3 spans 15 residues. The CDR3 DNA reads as TGTGCCAGCAGTCGGGGGACAGGGGGCAATCAGCCCCAGCATTTT. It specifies CASSRGTGGNQPQHF.